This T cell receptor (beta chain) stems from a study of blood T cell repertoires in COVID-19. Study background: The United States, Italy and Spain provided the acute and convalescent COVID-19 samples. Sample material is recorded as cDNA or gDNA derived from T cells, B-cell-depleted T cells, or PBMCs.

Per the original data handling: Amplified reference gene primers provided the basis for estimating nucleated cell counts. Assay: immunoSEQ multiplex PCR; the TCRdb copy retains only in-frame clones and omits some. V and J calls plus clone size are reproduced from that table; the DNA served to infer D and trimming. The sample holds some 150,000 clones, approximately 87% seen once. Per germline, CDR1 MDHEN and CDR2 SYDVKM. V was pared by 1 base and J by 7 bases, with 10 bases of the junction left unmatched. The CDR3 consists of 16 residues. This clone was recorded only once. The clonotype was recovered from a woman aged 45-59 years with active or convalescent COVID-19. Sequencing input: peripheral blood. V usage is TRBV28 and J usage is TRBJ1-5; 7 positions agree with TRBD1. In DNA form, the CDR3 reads TGTGCCAGCAGTTTATTGAAAGGGGGCAGGGGACAGCCCCAGCATTTT. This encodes CASSLLKGGRGQPQHF.